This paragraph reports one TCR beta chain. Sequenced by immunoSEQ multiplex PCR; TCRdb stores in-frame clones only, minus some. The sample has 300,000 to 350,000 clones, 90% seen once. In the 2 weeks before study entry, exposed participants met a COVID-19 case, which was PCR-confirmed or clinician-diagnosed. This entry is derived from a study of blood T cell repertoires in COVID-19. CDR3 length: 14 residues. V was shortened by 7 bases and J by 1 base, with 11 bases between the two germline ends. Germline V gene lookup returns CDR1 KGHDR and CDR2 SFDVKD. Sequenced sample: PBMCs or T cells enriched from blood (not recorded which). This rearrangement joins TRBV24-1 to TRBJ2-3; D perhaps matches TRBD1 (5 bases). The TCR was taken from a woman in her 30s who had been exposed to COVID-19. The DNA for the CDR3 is TGTGCCACCAGAGGGGTAAATGGCACAGATACGCAGTATTTT. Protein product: CATRGVNGTDTQYF.